This T cell receptor (beta chain) came from a study of cytomegalovirus exposure and HLA in healthy donors. Regarding the study as a whole: Donor immune exposure was known only as CMV serostatus. It was taken for granted in presence/absence analyses that sequencing depth across donors was roughly uniform. Previous analysis showed most TCR beta V segments were productive about 87% or about 30% of the time. In a later analysis, at a false discovery rate of 0.05, about 17,000 TCR beta sequences matched HLA alleles.

This CDR3 is 13 amino acids long. Per germline, CDR1 MNHEY and CDR2 SVGAGI. Deletions cut 5 bases from V and 2 bases from J, with 9 bases between. The table lists this clone with a few counts. The antigen is unknown. PCR was performed using 60 Vbeta and 13 Jbeta primers. Measured with immunoSEQ multiplex PCR; TCRdb has only the in-frame clones, and not every one. The sample includes about 170,000 clones, 60% to 85% of them seen just once. This chain joins TRBV6-5 and TRBJ1-1, with unresolved D. This receptor was identified in a female donor in good health and CMV-seronegative. The specimen was PBMCs. CDR3 residues: CASSEGFNTEAFF. The CDR3, as DNA: TGTGCCAGCAGTGAGGGATTTAACACTGAAGCTTTCTTT.